One and the same sample provided the 11 T cell receptor beta chains below, sequenced in a study of shared clonotypes between healthy human individuals. The repertoire was sequenced with immunoSEQ multiplex PCR; TCRdb's copy has only in-frame clones and lacks some. The sample contains fewer than 3 million clones, around 92% of which appear only once. Sequencing input: naive CD4+ T cells from PBMCs. Subset meaning: CD45RA+ positively selected. The receptors originated from a man between 18 and 35 years old in good health. Some clones in this sample may be carry-over from other donors' samples.

Points on this clone: This specimen includes other DNA sequences encoding the same CDR3. This chain links TRBV19 with TRBJ2-3, with 9 bases fitting TRBD1. The germline V gene has CDR1 LNHDA and CDR2 SQIVND (reference sequence). V was pared by 3 bases and J by 3 bases, with 1 base of the junction left unmatched. The CDR3 length is 14 residues. The CDR3 loop reads CASSIGQGTDTQYF. Here the CDR3 DNA reads TGTGCCAGTAGTATTGGACAGGGGACAGATACGCAGTATTTT.

This chain links TRBV5-1 with TRBJ2-7; TRBD2 agrees at 8 bases. J was trimmed by 1 base and V by 4 bases; bases with no gene match: 4. Germline assignment: CDR1 SGHRS and CDR2 YFSETQ. This CDR3 comprises 14 residues. CDR3 amino acids: CASSQVAGSYEQYF. CDR3 DNA: TGCGCCAGCAGCCAAGTAGCGGGGTCCTACGAGCAGTACTTC.

The chain joins TRBV28 to TRBJ1-1, with D possibly being TRBD1 (5 bases). The CDR3 totals 12 residues. Germline V gene data show CDR1 as MDHEN and CDR2 as SYDVKM. V lost 4 bases, J lost 6 bases, and 9 bases lay in between. The DNA of the CDR3 is TGTGCCAGCAGTTCCCGGGGGTCTGAAGCTTTCTTT. It specifies CASSSRGSEAFF.

The J gene is TRBJ2-2, the V gene TRBV7-9; no firm D call. This CDR3 spans 12 amino acids. Germline CDR1 SEHNR, CDR2 FQNEAQ (reference sequence). With 5 bases removed from V and 4 bases from J, the gap between germline ends came to 5 bases. CDR3 sequence: CASSQVTGELFF. The CDR3, as DNA: TGTGCCAGCAGCCAAGTCACCGGGGAGCTGTTTTTT.

Comments on this clone: Compared with germline, one end of the junction differs, possibly owing to a read error. The chain has TRBV2 and TRBJ2-5; D gene unclear. The J call may be incorrect, as the DNA end agrees better with TRBJ2-7. This CDR3 has 10 residues. CDR1 SNHLY and CDR2 FYNNEI come from the germline V gene. CDR3 sequence: CAGSAYEQYF. The DNA for the CDR3 is TGTGCCGGCAGCGCCTACGAGCAGTACTTC.

J is TRBJ1-1 and V is TRBV2; tentatively, D is TRBD1 (6 bases). V lost 6 bases to trimming and J lost 6 bases, with 8 bases between them. This CDR3 is built from 11 residues. Germline V gives CDR1 SNHLY, CDR2 FYNNEI. The DNA of the CDR3 is TGTGCCAGCAGGGAGGGGGCTGAAGCTTTCTTT. This encodes CASREGAEAFF.

The chain has TRBV27 and TRBJ1-5; TRBD1 is a possible D gene (6 bases). CDR1 is MNHEY and CDR2 is SMNVEV in the germline V gene (reference sequence). The CDR3 consists of 14 residues. Trimming left V 5 bases short and J 6 bases short, with 14 bases between. CDR3 nucleotides: TGTGCCAGCAGTCCCCGACAGGACCCTCAGCCCCAGCATTTT. Encoded protein: CASSPRQDPQPQHF.

V and J are TRBV10-2 and TRBJ2-7; D might be TRBD2 (6 bases). V lost 3 bases and J 5 bases, leaving 14 bases between the germline ends. The CDR3 is 14 residues long. Looked up from germline, CDR1 is WSHSY and CDR2 is SAAADI. CDR3 sequence (DNA): TGCGCCAGCAGTGAATGGACGGGAGAGGACGAGCAGTACTTC. It specifies CASSEWTGEDEQYF.

This clone occurred once. The V gene is TRBV15, the J gene TRBJ2-1, with TRBD2 identical over 9 bases. Trimming took 4 bases from V and 10 from J; bases not matched to a gene: 11. Germline loops: CDR1 LNHNV, CDR2 YYDKDF (reference sequence). The CDR3 totals 15 residues. The CDR3: CATSTSRGRAGEQFF. The CDR3 DNA sequence: TGTGCCACCAGCACCTCCCGCGGGAGGGCCGGCGAGCAGTTCTTC.

This chain's CDR3 is CASSLVWPSGSGSDEQFF. CDR3 nucleotide sequence: TGTGCCAGCAGCTTAGTCTGGCCTAGCGGGAGCGGTAGCGATGAGCAGTTCTTC. The chain carries TRBV7-2 and TRBJ2-1; 10 positions agree with TRBD2. The CDR3 is made up of 18 amino acids. Germline loops: CDR1 SGHTA, CDR2 FQGNSA. The trim removed 1 base at V and 8 bases at J, leaving 14 bases unmatched.

The rearrangement joins TRBV13 to TRBJ1-1; a weak D match, TRBD1 (5 bases). Trimming took off 5 bases at V and 4 bases at J, with 11 bases between the two ends. Germline V gives CDR1 PRHDT, CDR2 FYEKMQ (reference sequence). The CDR3 contains 13 residues. In DNA form, the CDR3 reads TGTGCCAGCAGCCCGCGCAGGGTCACTGAAGCTTTCTTT. Residues: CASSPRRVTEAFF. The full variable domain, in which reference TRBV13 and TRBJ1-1 provide the parts outside the CDR3, is AAGVIQSPRHLIKEKRETATLKCYPIPRHDTVYWYQQGPGQDPQFLISFYEKMQSDKGSIPDRFSAQQFSDYHSELNMSSLELGDSALYFCASSPRRVTEAFFGQGTRLTVV.